These T cell receptor beta chains were read from a single sample in a study of human T cells and chemical hapten exposure. TCRdb processed the 5' RACE reads anew with MiXCR; each CDR3 protein has one entry. The sample comprises 80,000 or so distinct CDR3 sequences, roughly 15% of which are singletons, and approximately 6.2% rests with the top ten. Source of these receptors: a female donor in good health. Both conserved end residues are part of each CDR3.

J gene | V gene | CDR3 protein
TRBJ1-1 | TRBV3-1 | CASSSQGRRNTEAFF
TRBJ1-1 | TRBV7-9 | CASTSGVNTEAFF
TRBJ2-4 | TRBV28 | CASSLGQGALYF
TRBJ2-7 | TRBV5-1 | CASSLAAVTSYEQYF
TRBJ2-4 | TRBV13 | CASSSARDSKNIQYF
TRBJ1-1 | TRBV2 | CASSDSQGQVITEAFF
TRBJ1-5 | TRBV27 | CASRDGTVSNQPQHF
TRBJ1-5 | TRBV24-1 | CATSGLGGDSNQPQHF
TRBJ1-1 | TRBV5-1 | CASSLRVDRAEAFF
TRBJ1-2 | TRBV29-1 | CSVLAGTGDGYTF
TRBJ1-1 | TRBV5-1 | CASKWSQTTEAFF
TRBJ1-2 | TRBV28 | CASSLGGNYGYTF
TRBJ2-7 | TRBV6-1 | CASSAFGGNYEQYF
TRBJ2-3 | TRBV20-1 | CSARPPAGLNTDTQYF
TRBJ2-3 | TRBV6-6 | CASSYSKRGDTQYF
TRBJ2-7 | TRBV14 | CASSQDLDRVYEQYF
TRBJ2-1 | TRBV20-1 | CSARDTSGRGEQFF
TRBJ2-5 | TRBV2 | CASSGTRETQYF
TRBJ1-1 | TRBV30 | CAWSVRSPTEAFF
TRBJ1-2 | TRBV4-3 | CASSQRQTTNYGYTF